Following are 32 T cell receptor beta chains from one sample sequenced in a study of blood T cell repertoires in COVID-19. Data came from immunoSEQ multiplex PCR; TCRdb stores just in-frame clones and leaves some out. The sample consists of 200,000 to 300,000 clones, over 70% of them appearing once. The sequencing sample was made of peripheral blood. The receptors were sampled from a woman older than 75 with acute or convalescent COVID-19.

The CDR3 reads CASSPLAGGVGNEQFF. DNA for the CDR3: TGTGCCAGCTCACCGCTAGCGGGAGGCGTCGGGAATGAGCAGTTCTTC. This rearrangement joins TRBV18 to TRBJ2-1, with TRBD2 matching over 11 bases. J gave up 7 bases and V 3 bases, and 8 bases lay outside the gene matches. This CDR3 has 16 residues. Germline assignment: CDR1 KGHSH and CDR2 LQKENI.

The chain joins TRBV18 to TRBJ1-6; maybe TRBD1 (5 bases). The CDR3 totals 14 residues. V was cut by 5 bases and J by 10 bases, with 15 bases left in between. Germline CDR1 is KGHSH and CDR2 is LQKENI. CDR3: CASSTQGNESPLHF. The CDR3 coding sequence is TGTGCCAGCTCAACGCAGGGTAACGAGTCACCCCTCCACTTT.

The gene calls are TRBV3-1 (or the pseudogene TRBV3-2) and TRBJ2-7; 11 bases line up with TRBD2. CDR1 is LGHDT and CDR2 is YNNKEL in the germline V gene (reference sequence). V lost 0 bases and J lost 4; bases outside the gene matches: 8. The CDR3 is 17 amino acids. CDR3 region: CASSQDVRLAGKYEQYF. As DNA, the CDR3 is TGTGCCAGCAGCCAAGATGTCCGACTAGCGGGGAAATACGAGCAGTACTTC.

A single count supports this clone. The rearrangement joins TRBV5-1 to TRBJ2-7; TRBD1 might be the D (6 bases). Germline CDR1 SGHRS, CDR2 YFSETQ. The CDR3 loop spans 12 amino acids. V lost 0 bases and J lost 5, with 6 bases in between. CDR3 DNA sequence: TGCGCCAGCAGCTTGGGGGACAACGAGCAGTACTTC. Translating gives CASSLGDNEQYF.

V gene TRBV27 combines with J gene TRBJ2-7; 8 nucleotides agree with TRBD1. Germline-derived CDR1 and CDR2 are MNHEY and SMNVEV (reference sequence). The CDR3 contains 14 residues. V lost 5 bases and J lost 5; bases outside the gene matches: 8. DNA of the CDR3: TGTGCCAGCAGTCCGGACAGGGTTGGGAACGAGCAGTACTTC. It specifies CASSPDRVGNEQYF.

The V call is TRBV18, the J call TRBJ2-6; 7 positions match TRBD1. This CDR3 is built from 15 residues. Germline trimming cut 3 bases from V and 2 bases from J; bases unmatched to any gene: 1. Germline V gives CDR1 KGHSH, CDR2 LQKENI. CDR3: CASSPQGAGANVLTF. The CDR3 DNA follows: TGTGCCAGCTCACCCCAGGGGGCTGGGGCCAACGTCCTGACTTTC. The full variable domain, rest sourced from reference TRBV18 and TRBJ2-6, is NAGVMQNPRHLVRRRGQEARLRCSPMKGHSHVYWYRQLPEEGLKFMVYLQKENIIDESGMPKERFSAEFPKEGPSILRIQQVVRGDSAAYFCASSPQGAGANVLTFGAGSRLTVL.

The chain uses TRBV9 and TRBJ2-1; 8 nucleotides line up with TRBD2. This CDR3 spans 16 amino acids. CDR1 is SGDLS, CDR2 YYNGEE, per germline. Trimming cost V 0 bases and J 6 bases; bases outside gene matches: 8. The CDR3 reads CASSVGSGSATNEQFF. The CDR3 DNA reads TGTGCCAGCAGCGTAGGGAGCGGGAGCGCCACCAATGAGCAGTTCTTC.

This clone came up once. The chain uses TRBV19 and TRBJ1-2; D remains ambiguous. Per the germline V gene, CDR1 is LNHDA and CDR2 is SQIVND (reference sequence). V lost 1 base and J 5 bases, leaving 11 bases between the germline ends. This CDR3 is built from 14 residues. In DNA, the CDR3 is TGTGCCAGTAGTATAGCAGGCCCATCGTATGGCTACACCTTC. Protein product: CASSIAGPSYGYTF.

V is TRBV5-1 and J is TRBJ2-5, with D perhaps matching TRBD1 (6 bases). Deletions cut 4 bases from V and 0 bases from J, with 10 bases between. From germline, CDR1 is SGHRS and CDR2 YFSETQ. This CDR3 has 14 residues. DNA for the CDR3: TGCGCCAGCAGCCGACGGACAGACCAAGAGACCCAGTACTTC. Amino acids: CASSRRTDQETQYF. Using reference TRBV5-1 and TRBJ2-5 for the parts outside the CDR3, the full variable domain is KAGVTQTPRYLIKTRGQQVTLSCSPISGHRSVSWYQQTPGQGLQFLFEYFSETQRNKGNFPGRFSGRQFSNSRSEMNVSTLELGDSALYLCASSRRTDQETQYFGPGTRLLVL.

V usage is TRBV28 and J usage is TRBJ1-6; 9 bases line up with TRBD1. Germline V gene lookup returns CDR1 MDHEN and CDR2 SYDVKM. The CDR3 sequence is 17 residues long. V shed 4 bases and J 5 bases; nucleotides not matched to a gene: 9. The CDR3 DNA reads as TGTGCCAGCAGTTCGCCGGGACAGGGAGGAAATAATTCACCCCTCCACTTT. It translates to CASSSPGQGGNNSPLHF.

The chain is built from TRBV19 and TRBJ1-2; 7 nucleotides line up with TRBD1. The CDR3 runs 14 residues. Germline loops: CDR1 LNHDA, CDR2 SQIVND (reference sequence). The J segment lost 0 bases and the V segment lost 6 bases, leaving 4 bases of the junction unmatched. CDR3 bases: TGTGCCAGTAGCAGGACAGGAGCTAACTATGGCTACACCTTC. Its translation is CASSRTGANYGYTF. Using reference TRBV19 and TRBJ1-2 for the parts outside the CDR3, the full variable domain is DGGITQSPKYLFRKEGQNVTLSCEQNLNHDAMYWYRQDPGQGLRLIYYSQIVNDFQKGDIAEGYSVSREKKESFPLTVTSAQKNPTAFYLCASSRTGANYGYTFGSGTRLTVV.

This chain links TRBV25-1 with TRBJ1-3; perhaps TRBD1 as D (5 bases). This CDR3 region has 13 residues. Deletions cut 3 bases from V and 4 bases from J, with 7 bases between. Germline values: CDR1 MGHDK, CDR2 SYGVNS. For the CDR3, the DNA is TGTGCCAGCAGTGAGGGACTAGGAAACACCATATATTTT. This codes for CASSEGLGNTIYF.

This clone was counted between two and nine times. This sequence joins TRBV24-1 and TRBJ2-1; no clear D gene. Germline CDR1 KGHDR, CDR2 SFDVKD. The CDR3 is 13 amino acids. V was trimmed by 5 bases and J by 5 bases, leaving 9 bases between them. The CDR3 here is CATSGPGNNEQFF. The CDR3 region has the DNA TGTGCCACCAGTGGCCCTGGCAACAATGAGCAGTTCTTC.

This chain uses TRBV4-3 with TRBJ2-1, with 9 nucleotides matching TRBD1. CDR1 is LGHNA and CDR2 is YSLEER in the germline V gene. This CDR3 has 16 residues. The V and J ends lost 1 base and 7 bases, in that order; junction bases with no gene match: 8. In DNA, the CDR3 is TGCGCCAGCAGCCAAGCTCTACAGGGGGCTGGGAATGAGCAGTTCTTC. Its protein is CASSQALQGAGNEQFF.

The genes are TRBV11-3 and TRBJ2-1, with D tentatively TRBD2 (5 bases). CDR3 length equals 14 residues. CDR1 is SGHNT and CDR2 is YENEEA in the germline V gene. Trimming stripped 5 bases from V and 4 bases from J, with 12 bases between. The CDR3 nucleotides are TGTGCCAGCAGCCCCTCGGGGTCGTACAATGAGCAGTTCTTC. Encoded protein: CASSPSGSYNEQFF.

The CDR3 nucleotides read TGCGCCAGCAGCCAAGGCCTGGACAGGGAGAGAGGCGAGCAGTACTTC. Protein sequence: CASSQGLDRERGEQYF. This chain joins TRBV4-1 and TRBJ2-7, with 8 bases identical to TRBD1. This CDR3 contains 16 residues. V shed 1 base, J shed 6 bases, and the junction held 11 bases outside the gene matches. Germline V CDR1 and CDR2: MGHRA, YSYEKL.

The chain employs TRBV2 and TRBJ1-4; a possible D gene is TRBD1 (6 bases). Looked up from germline, CDR1 is SNHLY and CDR2 is FYNNEI. V lost 6 bases and J lost 3, with 14 bases in between. The CDR3 spans 15 residues. As DNA, the CDR3 is TGTGCCAGCAGCTCCCAGGGGACGCCTAATGAAAAACTGTTTTTT. The encoded protein is CASSSQGTPNEKLFF.

As concerns this clone: Other DNA sequences from this sample encode an identical CDR3 as well. The J gene is TRBJ1-1, the V gene TRBV19, with D possibly TRBD1 on 5 matching bases. Trimming pared 4 bases from V and 1 base from J, leaving 16 bases between. This CDR3 has 16 residues. CDR1 LNHDA and CDR2 SQIVND come from the germline V gene (reference sequence). The CDR3 region is CASSTRLGATNTEAFF. CDR3 bases: TGTGCCAGTAGTACCCGGTTAGGGGCTACGAACACTGAAGCTTTCTTT. The full variable domain, in which reference TRBV19 and TRBJ1-1 provide the parts outside the CDR3, is DGGITQSPKYLFRKEGQNVTLSCEQNLNHDAMYWYRQDPGQGLRLIYYSQIVNDFQKGDIAEGYSVSREKKESFPLTVTSAQKNPTAFYLCASSTRLGATNTEAFFGQGTRLTVV.

The rearrangement links TRBV6-6 to TRBJ2-2, with D perhaps TRBD1 (6 bases). V dropped 0 bases and J dropped 3 bases, with 8 bases sitting between them. The CDR3 runs to 15 residues. The V gene's germline CDR1 is MNHNY and CDR2 SVGAGI (reference sequence). The CDR3 is CASSYSGTYTGELFF. The CDR3 DNA reads TGTGCCAGCAGTTACTCCGGGACATACACCGGGGAGCTGTTTTTT.

Ten or more counts support this clone. The rearrangement links TRBV19 to TRBJ1-5; the D gene is possibly TRBD1 (6 bases). With 2 bases removed from V and 8 bases from J, the gap between germline ends came to 19 bases. Germline lookup yields CDR1 LNHDA and CDR2 SQIVND (reference sequence). The CDR3 extends over 16 amino acids. CDR3 in DNA: TGTGCCAGTAGTATAAGCCGAGGGCAGGGGCTCAAGCCCCAGCATTTT. Protein sequence: CASSISRGQGLKPQHF.

This clone appeared a single time. The rearrangement joins TRBV6-5 to TRBJ2-5, with TRBD1 matching over 7 bases. This CDR3 contains 14 residues. The V and J ends lost 6 bases and 7 bases, in that order; junction bases with no gene match: 11. CDR1 MNHEY and CDR2 SVGAGI come from the germline V gene. CDR3 protein: CASSRGQTWGTQYF. As DNA, the CDR3 is TGTGCCAGCAGCCGGGGACAGACCTGGGGGACCCAGTACTTC.

This clone came up a few times. The chain carries TRBV7-9 and TRBJ2-7, with TRBD1 identical over 9 bases. Losses at the gene ends were 6 bases for V and 5 bases for J; bases not matched to a gene: 8. The CDR3 covers 14 residues. Germline V CDR1 and CDR2: SEHNR, FQNEAQ (reference sequence). The CDR3 sequence: CASSPTGGRNEQYF. DNA for the CDR3: TGTGCCAGCAGTCCTACAGGGGGCCGGAACGAGCAGTACTTC.

The rearrangement links TRBV5-1 to TRBJ2-5; 11 bases map to TRBD2. Germline lookup yields CDR1 SGHRS and CDR2 YFSETQ. Losses at the gene ends were 5 bases for V and 5 bases for J; bases not matched to a gene: 8. The CDR3 covers 15 residues. CDR3 DNA: TGCGCCAGCAGTCAGGAGACTAGCGGGGTGGAGACCCAGTACTTC. It specifies CASSQETSGVETQYF.

This clone was counted between two and nine times. The chain combines TRBV6-6 with TRBJ2-3; D possibly corresponds to TRBD2 (7 bases). V lost 1 base and J 4 bases, leaving 15 bases between the germline ends. This CDR3 contains 16 residues. Germline-derived CDR1 and CDR2 are MNHNY and SVGAGI (reference sequence). In DNA form, the CDR3 reads TGTGCCAGCAGTTACTTTGGGGGGGGCTGGGCAGATACGCAGTATTTT. It encodes CASSYFGGGWADTQYF.

The rearrangement links TRBV5-1 to TRBJ2-1; maybe TRBD2 (6 bases). V was shortened by 3 bases and J by 0 bases, with 13 bases between the two germline ends. The CDR3 contains 16 residues. The V gene's germline CDR1 is SGHRS and CDR2 YFSETQ. In DNA form, the CDR3 reads TGCGCCAGCAGCTCCGGGGGTTATAGCTCCTACAATGAGCAGTTCTTC. Its protein is CASSSGGYSSYNEQFF.

J is TRBJ2-1 and V is TRBV10-1; weak D call: TRBD1 (5 bases). V was trimmed by 0 bases and J by 9 bases, leaving 15 bases between them. CDR1 WNHNN and CDR2 SYGVQD come from the germline V gene (reference sequence). This CDR3 region has 15 residues. CDR3 loop: CASSESAQAAVEQFF. The CDR3 nucleotides are TGCGCCAGCAGTGAGTCAGCACAGGCCGCGGTTGAGCAGTTCTTC.

V is TRBV9 and J is TRBJ2-5; the match to TRBD2 covers 9 bases. CDR3 length: 15 amino acids. The germline V gene has CDR1 SGDLS and CDR2 YYNGEE. V lost 3 bases, J lost 4 bases, and 7 bases stayed unmatched. In DNA form, the CDR3 reads TGTGCCAGCAGCGCAATGGGACTAGCAGGAGAGACCCAGTACTTC. Residues: CASSAMGLAGETQYF. Full variable domain (outside the CDR3, taken from reference TRBV9 and TRBJ2-5): DSGVTQTPKHLITATGQRVTLRCSPRSGDLSVYWYQQSLDQGLQFLIQYYNGEERAKGNILERFSAQQFPDLHSELNLSSLELGDSALYFCASSAMGLAGETQYFGPGTRLLVL.

The rearrangement joins TRBV23-1 to TRBJ2-7, with 7 bases aligning to TRBD1. TRBV23-1 is sorted into the ORF group, with uncertain function. This CDR3 region has 16 residues. The V segment lost 0 bases and the J segment 4 bases; nucleotides outside the gene matches: 9. CDR3 protein: CASSQSAGTAVYEQYF. The CDR3 region has the DNA TGCGCCAGCAGTCAATCGGCCGGGACAGCTGTATACGAGCAGTACTTC.

This chain joins TRBV6-5 and TRBJ1-2; no clear D. CDR3 length: 12 amino acids. Germline CDR1 and CDR2: MNHEY and SVGAGI. Trimming left V 7 bases short and J 6 bases short, with 12 bases between. CDR3 sequence (DNA): TGTGCCAGCACGACCGGGGTGGATGGCTACACCTTC. Its protein product is CASTTGVDGYTF.

The CDR3 nucleotides read TGTGCCAGCAGTTTAGCGGGACAGGGGCGCGCCGGGGAGCTGTTTTTT. Its translation is CASSLAGQGRAGELFF. The chain joins TRBV2 to TRBJ2-2; 10 bases match TRBD1. J was trimmed by 6 bases and V by 5 bases; bases with no gene match: 9. Germline assignment: CDR1 SNHLY and CDR2 FYNNEI. The CDR3 extends over 16 amino acids.

The CDR3 reads CASGRQGARETQYF. For the CDR3, the DNA is TGTGCCAGTGGCCGACAGGGGGCCAGGGAGACCCAGTACTTC. The rearrangement uses TRBV2 and TRBJ2-5; 10 nucleotides match TRBD1. The ends lost 9 bases at V and 5 bases at J; junction bases unmatched: 9. From germline, CDR1 is SNHLY and CDR2 FYNNEI. The CDR3 consists of 14 residues.

This chain links TRBV7-9 with TRBJ2-7; 8 nucleotides align to TRBD1. The CDR3 extends over 15 amino acids. The J segment lost 5 bases and the V segment lost 3 bases, leaving 9 bases of the junction unmatched. Germline V gene sequence: CDR1 SEHNR, CDR2 FQNEAQ (reference sequence). Here the CDR3 DNA reads TGTGCCAGCAGCTTCTGGCGGGACAGGACCGACGAGCAGTACTTC. Protein sequence: CASSFWRDRTDEQYF.